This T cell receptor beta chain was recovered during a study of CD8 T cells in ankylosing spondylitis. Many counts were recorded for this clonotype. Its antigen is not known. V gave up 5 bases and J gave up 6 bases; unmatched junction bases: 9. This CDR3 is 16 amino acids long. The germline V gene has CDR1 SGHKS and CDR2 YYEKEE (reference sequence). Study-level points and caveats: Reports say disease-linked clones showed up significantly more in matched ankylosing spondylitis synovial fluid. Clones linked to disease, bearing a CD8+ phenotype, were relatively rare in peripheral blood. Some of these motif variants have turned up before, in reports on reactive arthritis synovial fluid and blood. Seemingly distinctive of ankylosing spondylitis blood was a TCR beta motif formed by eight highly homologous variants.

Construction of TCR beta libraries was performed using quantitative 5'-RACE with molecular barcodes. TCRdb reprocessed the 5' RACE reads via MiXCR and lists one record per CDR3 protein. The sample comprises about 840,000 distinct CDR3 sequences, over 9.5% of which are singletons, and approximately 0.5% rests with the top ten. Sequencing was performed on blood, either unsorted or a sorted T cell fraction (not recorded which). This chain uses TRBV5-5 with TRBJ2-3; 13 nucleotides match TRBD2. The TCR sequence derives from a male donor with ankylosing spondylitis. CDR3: CASSRQTSGRADTQYF. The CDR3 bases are TGTGCCAGCAGTCGACAAACTAGCGGGAGGGCGGATACGCAGTATTTT. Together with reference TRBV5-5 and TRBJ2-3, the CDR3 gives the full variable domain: DAGVTQSPTHLIKTRGQQVTLRCSPISGHKSVSWYQQVLGQGPQFIFQYYEKEERGRGNFPDRFSARQFPNYSSELNVNALLLGDSALYLCASSRQTSGRADTQYFGPGTRLTVL.